The 15 T cell receptor beta chains below come from one sample, sequenced in a study of blood T cell repertoires in COVID-19. Sequenced by immunoSEQ multiplex PCR; TCRdb stores in-frame clones only, minus some. This table has 220,000 or so clones, approximately 85% appearing once. What was sequenced was peripheral blood. The receptor source for this set is a woman of 80 years or more with COVID-19, enrolled during active disease.

The chain uses TRBV9 and TRBJ2-1; possible D gene TRBD2, 6 bases. The CDR3 is made up of 16 amino acids. The germline V gene encodes CDR1 SGDLS and CDR2 YYNGEE. Trimming took 0 bases from V and 6 from J, leaving 16 bases between them. In DNA form, the CDR3 reads TGTGCCAGCAGCGTAGAGGAGGGAATCATGGCCAATGAGCAGTTCTTC. Its translation is CASSVEEGIMANEQFF.

The V gene is TRBV2, the J gene TRBJ2-3; D is perhaps TRBD1 (5 bases). V was clipped by 5 bases and J by 6 bases, with 6 bases between them. There are 11 residues in the CDR3. Per germline, CDR1 SNHLY and CDR2 FYNNEI. In nucleotides, the CDR3 is TGTGCCAGCAGTAACAGGGATACGCAGTATTTT. It encodes CASSNRDTQYF.

This chain links TRBV27 with TRBJ1-4; 8 positions match TRBD1. J lost 4 bases, V lost 6 bases, and 13 bases had no gene match. CDR3 length: 17 amino acids. Germline V gives CDR1 MNHEY, CDR2 SMNVEV (reference sequence). The CDR3 bases are TGTGCCAGCAGCCTCGTGGGTGGACAGGGTGGTAATGAAAAACTGTTTTTT. Its protein is CASSLVGGQGGNEKLFF.

The V gene is TRBV27, the J gene TRBJ1-6; weak D call: TRBD1 (6 bases). This CDR3 has 15 amino acids. Trimming removed 4 bases at V and 10 bases at J, with 17 bases between. Germline V gives CDR1 MNHEY, CDR2 SMNVEV (reference sequence). CDR3 DNA sequence: TGTGCCAGCAGTTCCTCTTCCACAGGGCTGTCACCCCTCCACTTT. Amino acid sequence: CASSSSSTGLSPLHF.

The J gene is TRBJ1-2, the V gene TRBV12-3 or TRBV12-4; the D is unclear. The length of the CDR3 is 13 residues. The V and J ends lost 4 bases and 8 bases respectively, with 14 bases between them. Written as DNA, the CDR3 is TGTGCCAGCAGTTCTGGGTCAGGCAACGGCTACACCTTC. It is translated as CASSSGSGNGYTF.

The CDR3: CASSYGRTDTQYF. The CDR3 nucleotides are TGTGCCAGCAGTTACGGGCGCACAGATACGCAGTATTTT. The rearrangement uses TRBV6-2 or TRBV6-3 and TRBJ2-3; D remains unclear. The V end was cut by 2 bases, the J end by 1 base, with 4 bases between. From germline, CDR1 is MNHEY and CDR2 SVGEGT. CDR3 size: 13 residues.

This rearrangement joins TRBV6-2 or TRBV6-3 to TRBJ2-7; D is possibly TRBD2 (6 bases). V was pared by 2 bases and J by 4 bases, with 15 bases between. This CDR3 spans 15 amino acids. Germline CDR1 MNHEY, CDR2 SVGEGT. This chain's CDR3 is CASSYGSGLRYEQYF. The CDR3 region has the DNA TGTGCCAGCAGTTACGGTAGCGGCCTTAGGTACGAGCAGTACTTC.

V gene TRBV29-1 combines with J gene TRBJ2-5; 7 bases agree with TRBD1. Looked up from germline, CDR1 is SQVTM and CDR2 is ANQGSEA. The CDR3 contains 13 residues. The ends lost 3 bases at V and 3 bases at J; junction bases unmatched: 4. DNA for the CDR3: TGCAGCGTTGAGCGTGACAGGGAAGAGACCCAGTACTTC. Its protein product is CSVERDREETQYF.

With respect to this clone: Other DNA sequences in this specimen translate into the identical CDR3. The V and J genes are TRBV28 and TRBJ1-5; D gene ambiguous. Germline V gene data show CDR1 as MDHEN and CDR2 as SYDVKM. V was trimmed by 6 bases and J by 0 bases, leaving 3 bases between them. The CDR3 is 12 amino acids. Here the CDR3 reads CASRSSNQPQHF. The CDR3, as DNA: TGTGCCAGCAGGAGTAGCAATCAGCCCCAGCATTTT. Based on the CDR3 plus reference TRBV28 and TRBJ1-5, the full variable domain is DVKVTQSSRYLVKRTGEKVFLECVQDMDHENMFWYRQDPGLGLRLIYFSYDVKMKEKGDIPEGYSVSREKKERFSLILESASTNQTSMYLCASRSSNQPQHFGDGTRLSIL.

V usage is TRBV7-3 and J usage is TRBJ2-2; possibly TRBD1 for D (5 bases). The CDR3 runs 16 residues. Germline CDR1 is SGHTA and CDR2 is FQGTGA. Trimming left V 4 bases short and J 1 base short, with 13 bases between. In DNA form, the CDR3 reads TGTGCCAGCAGCTCCCCGCCCAGGGAGAACACCGGGGAGCTGTTTTTT. Encoded protein: CASSSPPRENTGELFF.

The rearrangement links TRBV7-9 to TRBJ1-2; 9 bases map to TRBD1. The CDR3 has 13 residues. V lost 4 bases and J lost 8; bases outside the gene matches: 5. Germline V gene sequence: CDR1 SEHNR, CDR2 FQNEAQ (reference sequence). Written as DNA, the CDR3 is TGTGCCAGCAGCTCCCGACAGGGGGGCGGCTACACCTTC. This encodes CASSSRQGGGYTF.

The rearrangement links TRBV6-2 or TRBV6-3 to TRBJ1-5; D perhaps matches TRBD1 (5 bases). V was shortened by 0 bases and J by 9 bases, with 12 bases between the two germline ends. Germline assignment: CDR1 MNHEY and CDR2 SVGEGT. This CDR3 is 14 amino acids long. The CDR3, as DNA: TGTGCCAGCAGTTACTCGGGGGGAATGATGCCCCAGCATTTT. Its translation is CASSYSGGMMPQHF.

This rearrangement joins TRBV6-4 to TRBJ1-2, with 8 bases matching TRBD1. Germline assignment: CDR1 MRHNA and CDR2 SNTAGT. CDR3 length: 15 amino acids. The V gene end was trimmed by 5 bases and the J gene end by 0 bases; junction bases not matched to a gene: 5. The CDR3 region is CASSLTGVANYGYTF. The CDR3 DNA sequence: TGTGCCAGCAGTCTGACAGGGGTAGCTAACTATGGCTACACCTTC.

This clone was seen a single time. The chain recombines TRBV7-3 with TRBJ2-2, with 8 bases fitting TRBD2. The CDR3 extends over 18 amino acids. V dropped 5 bases and J dropped 4; count of bases not matched to a gene: 15. Per germline, CDR1 SGHTA and CDR2 FQGTGA. The CDR3 DNA reads TGTGCCAGCAGCCGCCCTTTTAGCGGGACTGGGGGCACCGGGGAGCTGTTTTTT. Protein: CASSRPFSGTGGTGELFF. Full variable domain (rest looked up from reference TRBV7-3 and TRBJ2-2): GAGVSQTPSNKVTEKGKYVELRCDPISGHTALYWYRQSLGQGPEFLIYFQGTGAADDSGLPNDRFFAVRPEGSVSTLKIQRTERGDSAVYLCASSRPFSGTGGTGELFFGEGSRLTVL.

The chain carries TRBV6-5 and TRBJ1-6; no definite D call. Germline CDR1 MNHEY, CDR2 SVGAGI. CDR3 length: 15 residues. V dropped 5 bases and J dropped 2 bases, with 10 bases sitting between them. CDR3 nucleotide sequence: TGTGCCAGCAGTCAACAAGATACCTATAATTCACCCCTCCACTTT. Residues: CASSQQDTYNSPLHF.